What follows are 13 T cell receptor beta chains derived from one specimen sequenced in a study of cytomegalovirus exposure and HLA in healthy donors (dated by TCRdb to the late 2010s). Preparation of the library involved the immunoSEQ multiplex PCR assay. A mixture of 60 forward primers for TCR Vbeta segments and 13 reverse primers for TCR Jbeta segments was used in the multiplex PCR. This is the immuneACCESS table as TCRdb keeps it, with only in-frame sequences that have V and J called. A part of the clones is gone; compared with another copy, unresolved V genes explain less than half, and the rest is unexplained. The sample table holds under 200,000 clones, of which roughly 78% were seen once. The ten largest account for 4% to 4.5% of the sample. Source material: PBMCs. Receptors were obtained from a woman between 25 and 40 years old in good health and CMV-seropositive.

A few counts support this clone. This sequence joins TRBV6-1 and TRBJ2-7; 9 bases line up with TRBD1. Trimming removed 4 bases from V and 4 bases from J; junction bases left unmatched: 8. CDR3 length: 15 residues. Germline CDR1 is MNHNS and CDR2 is SASEGT. CDR3 sequence: CASSGGGTGIYEQYF. The CDR3 nucleotides are TGTGCCAGCAGTGGGGGCGGGACAGGGATATACGAGCAGTACTTC.

The chain has TRBV5-1 and TRBJ2-7; D is possibly TRBD2 (5 bases). CDR1 SGHRS and CDR2 YFSETQ come from the germline V gene. CDR3 length: 13 residues. The V gene lost 7 bases and the J gene lost 0 bases, with 11 bases spanning the gap. The CDR3 DNA reads as TGCGCCAGCCGAGCGGCGAGCTCCTACGAGCAGTACTTC. The encoded protein is CASRAASSYEQYF.

V gene TRBV29-1 combines with J gene TRBJ1-1; D is unclear. Between the trimmed V and J ends, which lost 6 bases and 0 bases, there was a span of 14 bases. This CDR3 has 14 residues. Looked up from germline, CDR1 is SQVTM and CDR2 is ANQGSEA. CDR3 sequence: CSVPVWPLNTEAFF. The CDR3 DNA is TGCAGCGTCCCCGTATGGCCCCTGAACACTGAAGCTTTCTTT.

This chain joins TRBV4-3 and TRBJ2-3; D is uncertain. The V end lost 0 bases, the J end lost 0 bases, and 13 bases lay between the germline ends. CDR1 is LGHNA, CDR2 YSLEER, per germline. This CDR3 is 17 amino acids long. CDR3 coding DNA: TGCGCCAGCAGCCAAGAGGCAGACTCAGCTAGCACAGATACGCAGTATTTT. Amino acid sequence: CASSQEADSASTDTQYF.

This clone was picked up a small number of times. CDR3 protein: CASSSPQGRSSYNEQFF. DNA for the CDR3: TGTGCCAGCAGCTCCCCTCAGGGGCGGAGCTCCTACAATGAGCAGTTCTTC. The J gene is TRBJ2-1, the V gene TRBV13, with D perhaps TRBD1 (6 bases). Germline CDR1 and CDR2: PRHDT and FYEKMQ (reference sequence). Trimming removed 4 bases at V and 0 bases at J, with 16 bases between. This CDR3 is built from 17 residues.

The chain joins TRBV27 to TRBJ2-7; possibly TRBD2 for D (6 bases). Germline V gene lookup returns CDR1 MNHEY and CDR2 SMNVEV (reference sequence). Trimming pared 1 base from V and 3 bases from J, leaving 13 bases between. This CDR3 comprises 15 residues. This chain's CDR3 is CASSLLGTDFYEQYF. The CDR3 nucleotides read TGTGCCAGCAGTTTATTGGGGACTGACTTCTACGAGCAGTACTTC.

The genes are TRBV6-5 and TRBJ2-3; 8 bases align to TRBD2. Germline V CDR1 and CDR2: MNHEY, SVGAGI. With V trimmed by 5 bases and J by 1 base, 5 bases remained unmatched. The length of the CDR3 is 15 residues. CDR3 residues: CASSRTGGRTDTQYF. In DNA form, the CDR3 reads TGTGCCAGCAGTCGCACGGGGGGGCGCACAGATACGCAGTATTTT.

This rearrangement joins TRBV5-1 to TRBJ1-1; 10 nucleotides line up with TRBD1. Trimming at V came to 8 bases and at J to 1 base, leaving 5 bases not matched to a gene. This CDR3 is built from 14 residues. In germline, CDR1 is SGHRS, CDR2 YFSETQ. For the CDR3, the DNA is TGCGCCAGTCAGAGGGACAGGGGGAACACTGAAGCTTTCTTT. It specifies CASQRDRGNTEAFF.

The chain combines TRBV19 with TRBJ1-3, with D possibly being TRBD1 (6 bases). Germline CDR1 reads LNHDA; CDR2 reads SQIVND (reference sequence). V was cut by 4 bases and J by 3 bases, with 16 bases left in between. This CDR3 has 16 amino acids. Written as DNA, the CDR3 is TGTGCCAGTAGTACCCAAGGACAGCCGAGTGGAAACACCATATATTTT. Translation: CASSTQGQPSGNTIYF.

The chain recombines TRBV30 with TRBJ1-5; D uncertain. The germline V gene encodes CDR1 GTSNPN and CDR2 SVGIG (reference sequence). This CDR3 is built from 13 residues. Trimming took 2 bases from V and 6 from J, leaving 11 bases between them. The CDR3 here is CAWSSGLFQPQHF. The CDR3 DNA sequence: TGTGCCTGGAGTTCCGGGTTATTTCAGCCCCAGCATTTT.

The J gene is TRBJ2-5, the V gene TRBV2; D is uncertain. The V end lost 6 bases, the J end lost 5 bases, and 13 bases lay between the germline ends. From germline, CDR1 is SNHLY and CDR2 FYNNEI. The CDR3 is 13 residues long. The CDR3 reads CASSRALVETQYF. The DNA of the CDR3 is TGTGCCAGCAGCCGAGCGTTGGTGGAGACCCAGTACTTC.

The rearrangement links TRBV7-6 to TRBJ2-6; D may be TRBD2 (5 bases). V lost 3 bases to trimming and J lost 7 bases, with 19 bases between them. The CDR3 runs 17 residues. CDR1 and CDR2 from the germline V gene are SGHVS and FNYEAQ. The chain's CDR3 is CASSFHPRGPRANVLTF. CDR3 sequence (DNA): TGTGCCAGCAGCTTCCATCCTCGGGGTCCCCGTGCCAACGTCCTGACTTTC.

The chain carries TRBV5-6 and TRBJ2-7, with D tentatively TRBD1 (5 bases). Trimming removed 4 bases at V and 2 bases at J, with 16 bases between. Germline CDR1 reads SGHDT; CDR2 reads YYEEEE. This CDR3 is built from 15 residues. For the CDR3, the DNA is TGTGCCAGCAGCGCCGCCGGACACGTCCCCTACGAGCAGTACTTC. Encoded protein: CASSAAGHVPYEQYF.